This passage covers 28 T cell receptor beta chains from one sample sequenced in a study of cytomegalovirus exposure and HLA in healthy donors. Primers: 60 Vbeta forward and 13 Jbeta reverse. The table came from immunoSEQ multiplex PCR; TCRdb's copy has only in-frame clones and leaves some out. The sample shows some 130,000 clones, 75% to 85% of them seen only once. Source material: PBMCs. All receptors come from a man in his late teens or twenties in good health and CMV-seronegative.

The chain couples TRBV15 to TRBJ1-4; D is perhaps TRBD1 (6 bases). The CDR3 has 16 amino acids. Germline lookup yields CDR1 LNHNV and CDR2 YYDKDF (reference sequence). Trimming removed 1 base from V and 8 bases from J, with 17 bases in between. Here the CDR3 reads CATSRGSGGYHEKLFF. The CDR3 DNA follows: TGTGCCACCAGCAGAGGGTCGGGGGGCTATCACGAAAAACTGTTTTTT.

The V gene is TRBV30, the J gene TRBJ1-5, with TRBD1 matching 7 bases. V lost 2 bases and J lost 0; bases outside the gene matches: 4. Germline lookup yields CDR1 GTSNPN and CDR2 SVGIG (reference sequence). This CDR3 region has 15 residues. CDR3 sequence reads: CAWSTTGSSNQPQHF. The CDR3 DNA follows: TGTGCCTGGAGTACGACAGGGTCTAGCAATCAGCCCCAGCATTTT.

The chain uses TRBV7-9 and TRBJ2-5; 13 bases match TRBD2. V gave up 7 bases and J gave up 2 bases; unmatched junction bases: 7. This CDR3 contains 16 residues. Germline-derived CDR1 and CDR2 are SEHNR and FQNEAQ (reference sequence). In DNA form, the CDR3 reads TGTGCCAGCAACAAGGGACTAGCGGGACTTCAAGAGACCCAGTACTTC. The encoded protein is CASNKGLAGLQETQYF.

The chain recombines TRBV5-1 with TRBJ2-3; TRBD2 aligns across 9 bases. Trimming at V came to 0 bases and at J to 8 bases, leaving 7 bases not matched to a gene. Germline lookup yields CDR1 SGHRS and CDR2 YFSETQ. This CDR3 is built from 15 residues. The CDR3 DNA reads as TGCGCCAGCAGCTTGGCGGTAGCGGGAGAGGGTACGCAGTATTTT. Translated: CASSLAVAGEGTQYF.

The chain carries TRBV20-1 and TRBJ1-2; D possibly corresponds to TRBD1 (6 bases). Trimming shortened V by 7 bases and J by 8 bases, and 11 bases separated the two germline ends. Germline V gene lookup returns CDR1 DFQATT and CDR2 SNEGSKA (reference sequence). The CDR3 loop spans 10 amino acids. The CDR3 nucleotides read TGCAGTGTTTATGGGGGCGGCTACACCTTC. Its protein is CSVYGGGYTF.

The chain combines TRBV11-2 with TRBJ2-1; weak D call: TRBD1 (6 bases). This CDR3 spans 18 amino acids. Trimming shortened V by 5 bases and J by 1 base, and 21 bases separated the two germline ends. Germline V gene sequence: CDR1 SGHAT, CDR2 FQNNGV. The CDR3 nucleotides are TGTGCCAGCAGCCCTACGGGGCAGGGGACGGGGTCCTACAATGAGCAGTTCTTC. Translation: CASSPTGQGTGSYNEQFF.

This chain uses TRBV6-4 with TRBJ2-1, with TRBD2 identical over 11 bases. The CDR3 is 15 residues long. The V segment lost 3 bases and the J segment 5 bases; nucleotides outside the gene matches: 3. Looked up from germline, CDR1 is MRHNA and CDR2 is SNTAGT. Here the CDR3 DNA reads TGTGCCAGCAGTGAGACTAGCGGGGCCAACAATGAGCAGTTCTTC. Encoded protein: CASSETSGANNEQFF.

V and J are TRBV28 and TRBJ1-5; TRBD1 aligns across 7 bases. CDR3 length: 15 residues. Unmatched junction bases numbered 7, after V lost 8 bases and J lost 0 bases. Germline CDR1 reads MDHEN; CDR2 reads SYDVKM. CDR3 coding DNA: TGTGCCAGCGGACCAGGGGGTTATAGCAATCAGCCCCAGCATTTT. It is translated as CASGPGGYSNQPQHF.

V gene TRBV5-5 combines with J gene TRBJ2-7; 7 bases fit TRBD1. The CDR3 is made up of 11 amino acids. CDR1 and CDR2 from the germline V gene are SGHKS and YYEKEE (reference sequence). V lost 4 bases and J lost 6; bases outside the gene matches: 1. This chain's CDR3 is CASSTGVEQYF. The CDR3, as DNA: TGTGCCAGCAGCACAGGGGTCGAGCAGTACTTC.

This chain joins TRBV7-6 and TRBJ2-1; D may be TRBD2 (5 bases). The CDR3 is 15 amino acids. V gave up 4 bases and J gave up 0 bases, with 10 bases separating them. CDR1 is SGHVS and CDR2 is FNYEAQ in the germline V gene. Here the CDR3 reads CASSSRDSSYNEQFF. DNA of the CDR3: TGTGCCAGCAGCTCGAGGGATAGCTCCTACAATGAGCAGTTCTTC.

This clone was recorded once. This chain uses TRBV11-3 with TRBJ2-5, with 9 bases fitting TRBD2. The CDR3 length is 16 residues. Germline CDR1 and CDR2: SGHNT and YENEEA. J was trimmed by 4 bases and V by 3 bases; bases with no gene match: 9. CDR3 DNA: TGTGCCAGCAGCTTCGGCGGGAGGGCCGGAAGAGAGACCCAGTACTTC. Its protein product is CASSFGGRAGRETQYF.

The table lists this clone with a few counts. This chain connects TRBV7-6 to TRBJ1-4, with TRBD1 matching 7 bases. This CDR3 is 16 amino acids long. The ends lost 5 bases at V and 0 bases at J; junction bases unmatched: 6. In germline, CDR1 is SGHVS, CDR2 FNYEAQ. In DNA form, the CDR3 reads TGTGCCAGCAGCCTTATCCAGGGGGCAACTAATGAAAAACTGTTTTTT. Encoded protein: CASSLIQGATNEKLFF.

This chain connects TRBV7-9 to TRBJ2-4; D possibly corresponds to TRBD1 (5 bases). There are 16 residues in the CDR3. The germline V gene has CDR1 SEHNR and CDR2 FQNEAQ (reference sequence). Between the trimmed V and J ends, which lost 1 base and 0 bases, there was a span of 10 bases. The CDR3 DNA follows: TGTGCCAGCAGCTTAGGGGCAGGGTTAGCCAAAAACATTCAGTACTTC. Translated: CASSLGAGLAKNIQYF.

The chain has TRBV6-1 and TRBJ2-5; no reliable D call. The better agreement between TRBJ2-7 and the DNA end casts doubt on the J call. The CDR3 is made up of 15 amino acids. CDR1 is MNHNS and CDR2 is SASEGT in the germline V gene. CDR3 bases: TGTGCCAGCAGGTCCGGGTCGTCCCCGACCTACGAGCAGTACTTC. Encoded protein: CASRSGSSPTYEQYF.

This rearrangement joins TRBV5-1 to TRBJ2-7; possibly TRBD1 for D (5 bases). The germline CDR1 and CDR2 sequences are SGHRS and YFSETQ. The CDR3 runs 13 residues. Trimming pared 4 bases from V and 5 bases from J, leaving 13 bases between. The CDR3 DNA is TGCGCCAGCAGCACAGACAGTCTCCACGAGCAGTACGTC. Protein sequence: CASSTDSLHEQYV.

The chain carries TRBV10-3 and TRBJ1-1; possibly TRBD1 for D (6 bases). V was pared by 6 bases and J by 2 bases, with 10 bases between. This CDR3 contains 13 residues. Germline values: CDR1 ENHRY, CDR2 SYGVKD. The CDR3 here is CAIRLQGNTEAFF. The DNA for the CDR3 is TGTGCCATCAGGCTACAGGGAAACACTGAAGCTTTCTTT.

This clone was detected once. The chain is built from TRBV25-1 and TRBJ2-1; the match to TRBD2 covers 7 bases. With 6 bases clipped from V and 3 bases from J, the junction kept 5 bases outside the gene matches. CDR3 length: 14 amino acids. Per the germline V gene, CDR1 is MGHDK and CDR2 is SYGVNS. The CDR3 sequence: CASRGLVGYNEQFF. The CDR3 nucleotides are TGTGCCAGCAGAGGACTAGTAGGCTACAATGAGCAGTTCTTC. Looking up the rest from reference TRBV25-1 and TRBJ2-1 gives the full variable domain: EADIYQTPRYLVIGTGKKITLECSQTMGHDKMYWYQQDPGMELHLIHYSYGVNSTEKGDLSSESTVSRIRTEHFPLTLESARPSHTSQYLCASRGLVGYNEQFFGPGTRLTVL.

V usage is TRBV7-2 and J usage is TRBJ2-4; 7 nucleotides line up with TRBD2. Germline values: CDR1 SGHTA, CDR2 FQGNSA. With V trimmed by 4 bases and J by 3 bases, 9 bases remained unmatched. CDR3 size: 16 residues. CDR3 loop: CASSSYGGRDKNIQYF. CDR3 sequence (DNA): TGTGCCAGCAGCTCCTATGGAGGGAGGGACAAAAACATTCAGTACTTC.

The rearrangement uses TRBV5-4 and TRBJ2-7, with 11 bases identical to TRBD1. CDR1 is SGHNT, CDR2 YYREEE, per germline (reference sequence). The CDR3 consists of 15 residues. V was pared by 4 bases and J by 4 bases, with 7 bases of the junction left unmatched. In DNA, the CDR3 is TGTGCCAGCAGCCCAGACCGGGACAGGGGGTACGAGCAGTACTTC. The encoded protein is CASSPDRDRGYEQYF.

Only a few counts were recorded for this clone. The chain uses TRBV19 and TRBJ2-7; 9 nucleotides agree with TRBD2. Germline V gene sequence: CDR1 LNHDA, CDR2 SQIVND (reference sequence). The CDR3 sequence is 15 residues long. V lost 3 bases to trimming and J lost 5 bases; unmatched junction nucleotides: 8. The CDR3 loop is CASSMSSGRIHEQYF. CDR3 nucleotide sequence: TGTGCCAGTAGTATGAGTAGCGGGAGAATCCACGAGCAGTACTTC.

The chain has TRBV10-3 and TRBJ1-1, with a tentative D call TRBD1 (6 bases). Germline loops: CDR1 ENHRY, CDR2 SYGVKD. The length of the CDR3 is 15 residues. V dropped 0 bases and J dropped 4 bases, with 12 bases sitting between them. CDR3 nucleotide sequence: TGTGCCATCAGTGAGTCTATGGGGGCCGGCACTGAAGCTTTCTTT. Translation: CAISESMGAGTEAFF.

The chain uses TRBV7-9 and TRBJ2-1, with a weak D call TRBD2 (5 bases). V lost 2 bases, J lost 10 bases, and 12 bases lay in between. The CDR3 contains 13 residues. Germline CDR1 and CDR2: SEHNR and FQNEAQ (reference sequence). Here the CDR3 DNA reads TGTGCCAGCAGCTTAATATTAGCGCTAGAGCAGTTCTTC. Residues: CASSLILALEQFF.

This chain uses TRBV6-5 with TRBJ1-2; 8 bases agree with TRBD1. Per germline, CDR1 MNHEY and CDR2 SVGAGI. This CDR3 has 15 residues. V trimming: 6 bases; J trimming: 3 bases; junction bases outside the gene matches: 9. The CDR3 nucleotides are TGTGCCAGCAGAACCGACAGGGGAGGAGACTATGGCTACACCTTC. Amino acids: CASRTDRGGDYGYTF.

This chain links TRBV5-8 with TRBJ2-7, with 9 bases matching TRBD2. Germline V CDR1 and CDR2: SGHTS, YDEGEE. This CDR3 has 19 residues. Trimming at V came to 0 bases and at J to 4 bases, leaving 17 bases not matched to a gene. The CDR3 loop reads CASSLDDKASGEEYYEQYF. The CDR3 DNA reads as TGTGCCAGCAGCTTGGACGATAAAGCTAGCGGGGAGGAATATTACGAGCAGTACTTC.

The chain has TRBV7-9 and TRBJ2-7; 10 nucleotides agree with TRBD1. Per the germline V gene, CDR1 is SEHNR and CDR2 is FQNEAQ (reference sequence). CDR3 size: 14 residues. V was clipped by 4 bases and J by 7 bases; unmatched bases: 7. In DNA form, the CDR3 reads TGTGCCAGCAGCTCCCCGGACAGGGGGTGTGAGCAGTACTTC. Its protein product is CASSSPDRGCEQYF.

This clone was seen a handful of times. This sequence joins TRBV6-1 and TRBJ1-5; D unclear. The germline gives CDR1 MNHNS, CDR2 SASEGT. The CDR3 runs 16 residues. The ends were cut back, 4 bases at V and 0 bases at J, with 13 bases in the middle. This CDR3 reads CASSVLLVISNQPQHF. Written as DNA, the CDR3 is TGTGCCAGCAGTGTGCTGTTAGTCATTAGCAATCAGCCCCAGCATTTT.

This chain links TRBV7-2 with TRBJ1-1; tentatively, D is TRBD1 (5 bases). In germline, CDR1 is SGHTA, CDR2 FQGNSA. The CDR3 is 15 amino acids. The V end lost 3 bases, the J end lost 4 bases, and 15 bases lay between the germline ends. Here the CDR3 DNA reads TGTGCCAGCAGCTTGTTGGGCAGGGTCGGCACTGAAGCTTTCTTT. Its translation: CASSLLGRVGTEAFF.

J is TRBJ2-5 and V is TRBV5-5, with TRBD2 as a possible D gene (5 bases). Germline V gives CDR1 SGHKS, CDR2 YYEKEE (reference sequence). Trimming removed 0 bases at V and 4 bases at J, with 10 bases between. The CDR3 sequence is 14 residues long. The CDR3 DNA follows: TGTGCCAGCAGCTTGGCGGGATCTTTAGAGACCCAGTACTTC. Its translation is CASSLAGSLETQYF.